This T cell receptor (beta chain) was profiled in a study of control samples from healthy donors and cancer patients (dated by TCRdb to 2019 to 2021). This clone was seen a handful of times. It lacks a known antigen. Per-base qualities were not stored, and no clone one base away is much larger. V is reduced by 5 bases and J by 0 bases, leaving a spacing of 11 bases between them. Per the germline V gene (reference sequence), LNHDA is the CDR1 and SQIVND is the CDR2. The CDR3 covers 15 residues, taking in both the cysteine and the phenylalanine. The retained sequence is limited to the CDR3, 45 bases, with the frame set at the first base. Receptor amplification or capture employed the immunoSEQ multiplex PCR assay. Not all clones reach the TCRdb copy of this immuneACCESS table, which keeps in-frame sequences only. Checked studies attribute under half of the gap to unresolved V genes and leave the rest unexplained. In this sample the table shows around 80,000 clones, about 90% of which occur a single time. Jointly, the top ten make up 4.5% to 7% of the sample.

The sample was blood. This clonotype was sampled from a man in his forties or fifties in good health. The V and J segments used are TRBV19 and TRBJ1-5; matching of 6 bases hints at TRBD1 as the D gene. The CDR3 sequence is CASSWDIYSNQPQHF. The DNA sequence follows: TGTGCCAGTAGTTGGGACATTTATAGCAATCAGCCCCAGCATTTT.